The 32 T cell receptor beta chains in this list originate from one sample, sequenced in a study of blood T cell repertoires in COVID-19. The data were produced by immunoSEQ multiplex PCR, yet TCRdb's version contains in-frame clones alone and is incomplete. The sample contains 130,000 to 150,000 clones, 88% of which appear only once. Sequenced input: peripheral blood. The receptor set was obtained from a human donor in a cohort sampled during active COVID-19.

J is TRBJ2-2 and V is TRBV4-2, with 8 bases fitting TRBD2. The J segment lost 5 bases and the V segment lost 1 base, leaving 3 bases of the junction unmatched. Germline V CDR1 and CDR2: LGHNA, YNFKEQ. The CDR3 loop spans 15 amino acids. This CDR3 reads CASSQVGLATGELFF. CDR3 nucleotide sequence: TGTGCCAGCAGCCAAGTTGGACTAGCAACCGGGGAGCTGTTTTTT.

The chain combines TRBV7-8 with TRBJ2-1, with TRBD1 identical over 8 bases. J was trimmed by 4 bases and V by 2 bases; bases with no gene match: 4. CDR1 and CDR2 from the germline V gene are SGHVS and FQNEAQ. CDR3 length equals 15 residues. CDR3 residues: CASSLYDRGYNEQFF. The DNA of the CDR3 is TGTGCCAGCAGCTTATATGACAGGGGTTACAATGAGCAGTTCTTC.

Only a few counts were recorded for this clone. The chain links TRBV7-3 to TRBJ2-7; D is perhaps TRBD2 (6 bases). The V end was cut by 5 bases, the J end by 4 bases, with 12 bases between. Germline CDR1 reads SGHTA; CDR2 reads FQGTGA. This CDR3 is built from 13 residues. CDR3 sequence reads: CASSPGREYEQYF. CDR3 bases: TGTGCCAGCAGCCCCGGGCGGGAATACGAGCAGTACTTC.

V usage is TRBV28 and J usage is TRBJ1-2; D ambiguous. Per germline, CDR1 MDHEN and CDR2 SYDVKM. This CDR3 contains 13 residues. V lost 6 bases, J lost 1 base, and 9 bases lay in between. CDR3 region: CASSPYGNYGYTF. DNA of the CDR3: TGTGCCAGCAGCCCATACGGTAACTATGGCTACACCTTC.

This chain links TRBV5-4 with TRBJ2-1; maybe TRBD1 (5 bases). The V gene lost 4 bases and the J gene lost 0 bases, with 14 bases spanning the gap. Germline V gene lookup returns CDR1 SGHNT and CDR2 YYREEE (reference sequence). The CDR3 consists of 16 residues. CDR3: CASSRHRSSSYNEQFF. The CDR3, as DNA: TGTGCCAGCAGCCGTCACAGGTCAAGCTCCTACAATGAGCAGTTCTTC.

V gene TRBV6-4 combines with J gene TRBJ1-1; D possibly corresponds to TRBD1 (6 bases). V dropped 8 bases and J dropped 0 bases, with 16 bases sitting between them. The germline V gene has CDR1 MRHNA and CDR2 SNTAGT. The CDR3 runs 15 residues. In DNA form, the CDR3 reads TGTGCCAGCCGACTCATGGACAGCATGAACACTGAAGCTTTCTTT. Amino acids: CASRLMDSMNTEAFF.

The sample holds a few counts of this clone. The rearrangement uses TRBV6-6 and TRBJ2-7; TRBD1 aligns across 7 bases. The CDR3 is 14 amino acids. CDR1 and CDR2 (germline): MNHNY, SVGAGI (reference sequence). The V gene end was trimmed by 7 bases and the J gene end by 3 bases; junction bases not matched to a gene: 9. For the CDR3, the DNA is TGTGCCAGCATCGCCGGGACAGCCAACTACGAGCAGTACTTC. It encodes CASIAGTANYEQYF.

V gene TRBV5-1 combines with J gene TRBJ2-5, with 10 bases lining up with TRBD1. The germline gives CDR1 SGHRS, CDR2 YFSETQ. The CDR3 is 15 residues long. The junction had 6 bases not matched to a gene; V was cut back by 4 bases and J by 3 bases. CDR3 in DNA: TGCGCCAGCAGCATGGAAGGGACAGGGGAAGAGACCCAGTACTTC. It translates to CASSMEGTGEETQYF.

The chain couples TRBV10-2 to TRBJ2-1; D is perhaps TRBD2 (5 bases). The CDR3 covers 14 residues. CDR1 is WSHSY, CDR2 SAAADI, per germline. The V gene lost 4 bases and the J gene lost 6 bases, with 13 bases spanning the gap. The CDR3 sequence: CASSGVDFRNEQFF. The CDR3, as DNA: TGCGCCAGCAGTGGTGTGGACTTCCGCAATGAGCAGTTCTTC.

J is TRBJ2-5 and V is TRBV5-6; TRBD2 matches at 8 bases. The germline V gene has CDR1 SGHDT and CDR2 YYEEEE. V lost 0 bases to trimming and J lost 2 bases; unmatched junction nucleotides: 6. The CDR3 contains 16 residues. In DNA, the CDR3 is TGTGCCAGCAGCTTGGGGATAGCGGGACTACAAGAGACCCAGTACTTC. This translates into CASSLGIAGLQETQYF. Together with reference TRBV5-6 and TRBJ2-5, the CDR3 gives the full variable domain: DAGVTQSPTHLIKTRGQQVTLRCSPKSGHDTVSWYQQALGQGPQFIFQYYEEEERQRGNFPDRFSGHQFPNYSSELNVNALLLGDSALYLCASSLGIAGLQETQYFGPGTRLLVL.

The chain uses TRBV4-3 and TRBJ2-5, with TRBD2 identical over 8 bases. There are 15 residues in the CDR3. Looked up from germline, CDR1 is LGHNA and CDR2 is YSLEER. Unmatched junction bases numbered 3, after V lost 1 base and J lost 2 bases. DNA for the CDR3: TGCGCCAGCAGCCAAGGGACTAGCAGTCAAGAGACCCAGTACTTC. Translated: CASSQGTSSQETQYF.

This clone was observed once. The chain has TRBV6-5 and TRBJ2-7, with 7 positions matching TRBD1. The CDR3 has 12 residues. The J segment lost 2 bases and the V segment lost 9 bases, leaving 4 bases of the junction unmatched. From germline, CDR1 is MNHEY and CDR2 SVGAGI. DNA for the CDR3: TGTGCCAGTACAGGGGTTACCTACGAGCAGTACTTC. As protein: CASTGVTYEQYF.

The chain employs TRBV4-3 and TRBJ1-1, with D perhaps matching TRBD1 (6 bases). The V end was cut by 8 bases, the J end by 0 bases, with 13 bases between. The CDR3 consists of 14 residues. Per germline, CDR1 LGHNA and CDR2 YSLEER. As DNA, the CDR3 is TGCGCCAGCCGCCCCAGGGGAATGAACACTGAAGCTTTCTTT. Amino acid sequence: CASRPRGMNTEAFF.

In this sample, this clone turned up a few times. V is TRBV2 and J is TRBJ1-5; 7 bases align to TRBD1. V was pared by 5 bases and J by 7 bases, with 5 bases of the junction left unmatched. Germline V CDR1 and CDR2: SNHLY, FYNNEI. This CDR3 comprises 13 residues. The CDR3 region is CASSPQGRQPQHF. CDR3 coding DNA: TGTGCCAGCAGTCCACAGGGGAGGCAGCCCCAGCATTTT.

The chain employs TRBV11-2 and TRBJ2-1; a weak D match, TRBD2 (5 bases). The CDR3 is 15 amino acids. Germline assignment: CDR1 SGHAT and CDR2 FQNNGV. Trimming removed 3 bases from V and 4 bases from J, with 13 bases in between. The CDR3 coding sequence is TGTGCCAGCAGCTTTTCTGTATCGGGATACAATGAGCAGTTCTTC. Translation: CASSFSVSGYNEQFF.

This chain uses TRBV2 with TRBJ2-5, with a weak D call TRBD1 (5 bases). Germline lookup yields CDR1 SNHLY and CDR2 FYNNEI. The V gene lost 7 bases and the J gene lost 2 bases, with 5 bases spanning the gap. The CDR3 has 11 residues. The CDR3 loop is CASKGQETQYF. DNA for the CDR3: TGTGCCAGCAAGGGGCAAGAGACCCAGTACTTC.

The CDR3 DNA reads TGCAGCGCACTCCCGGGACATAGATACAATGAGCAGTTCTTC. Amino acids: CSALPGHRYNEQFF. The V and J genes are TRBV29-1 and TRBJ2-1, with D perhaps TRBD1 (6 bases). CDR1 and CDR2 (germline): SQVTM, ANQGSEA. The CDR3 is made up of 14 amino acids. V gave up 7 bases and J gave up 4 bases, with 17 bases separating them.

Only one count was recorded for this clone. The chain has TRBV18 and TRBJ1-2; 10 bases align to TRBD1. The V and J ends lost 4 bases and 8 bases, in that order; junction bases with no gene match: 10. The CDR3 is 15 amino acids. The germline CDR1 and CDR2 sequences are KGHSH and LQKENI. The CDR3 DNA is TGTGCCAGCTCACGAACGGGACAGGGGATGGAGGGCTACACCTTC. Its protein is CASSRTGQGMEGYTF.

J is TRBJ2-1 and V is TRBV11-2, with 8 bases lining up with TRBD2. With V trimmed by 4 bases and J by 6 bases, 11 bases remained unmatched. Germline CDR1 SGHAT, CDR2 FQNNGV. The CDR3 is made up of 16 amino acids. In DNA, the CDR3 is TGTGCCAGCAGCTCCCAGGCGGGGGGACGACCCAATGAGCAGTTCTTC. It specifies CASSSQAGGRPNEQFF.

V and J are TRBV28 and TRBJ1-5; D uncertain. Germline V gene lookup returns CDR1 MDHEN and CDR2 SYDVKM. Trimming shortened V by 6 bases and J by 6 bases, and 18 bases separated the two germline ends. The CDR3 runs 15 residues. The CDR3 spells CASRGGLTTAQPQHF. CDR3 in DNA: TGTGCCAGCAGGGGAGGGCTTACGACGGCTCAGCCCCAGCATTTT.

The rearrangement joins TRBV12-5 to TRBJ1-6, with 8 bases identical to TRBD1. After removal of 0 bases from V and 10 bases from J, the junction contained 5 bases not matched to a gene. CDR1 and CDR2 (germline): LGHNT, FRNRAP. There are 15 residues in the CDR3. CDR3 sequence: CASGLVRTGLSPLHF. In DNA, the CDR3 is TGTGCTAGTGGTTTGGTAAGGACAGGGTTATCACCCCTCCACTTT.

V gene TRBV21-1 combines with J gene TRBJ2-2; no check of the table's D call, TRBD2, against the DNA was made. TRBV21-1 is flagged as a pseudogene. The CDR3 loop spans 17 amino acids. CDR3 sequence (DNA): TGTGCCAGCAGCAAAGTCGGGACTGGGGGGAGCACCGGGGAGCTGTTTTTT. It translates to CASSKVGTGGSTGELFF.

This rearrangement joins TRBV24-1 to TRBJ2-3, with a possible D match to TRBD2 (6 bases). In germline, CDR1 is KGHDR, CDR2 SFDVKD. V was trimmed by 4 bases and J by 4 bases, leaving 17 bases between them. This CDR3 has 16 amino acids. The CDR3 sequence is CATSDEGLIGADTQYF. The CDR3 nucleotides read TGTGCCACCAGTGACGAAGGACTAATTGGGGCAGATACGCAGTATTTT.

This CDR3 is CASNNPGQGRLTGELFF. In DNA form, the CDR3 reads TGCGCCAGCAACAATCCGGGACAGGGGCGACTCACCGGGGAGCTGTTTTTT. V is TRBV5-1 and J is TRBJ2-2; the match to TRBD1 covers 10 bases. The CDR3 is 17 amino acids. Germline-derived CDR1 and CDR2 are SGHRS and YFSETQ. With 6 bases clipped from V and 4 bases from J, the junction kept 12 bases outside the gene matches.

The CDR3 DNA sequence: TGTGCCAGCAGCTTAGGGACAACAGAGACCCAGTACTTC. It encodes CASSLGTTETQYF. The rearrangement links TRBV7-9 to TRBJ2-5, with D possibly being TRBD1 (5 bases). V lost 1 base, J lost 4 bases, and 7 bases lay in between. The CDR3 totals 13 residues. CDR1 and CDR2 from the germline V gene are SEHNR and FQNEAQ (reference sequence).

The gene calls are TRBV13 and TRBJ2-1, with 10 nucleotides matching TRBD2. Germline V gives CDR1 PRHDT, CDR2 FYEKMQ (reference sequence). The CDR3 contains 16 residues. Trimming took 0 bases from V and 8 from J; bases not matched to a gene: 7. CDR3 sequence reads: CASSLGLAGDSDEQFF. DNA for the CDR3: TGTGCCAGCAGCTTAGGTCTAGCGGGAGATTCGGATGAGCAGTTCTTC.

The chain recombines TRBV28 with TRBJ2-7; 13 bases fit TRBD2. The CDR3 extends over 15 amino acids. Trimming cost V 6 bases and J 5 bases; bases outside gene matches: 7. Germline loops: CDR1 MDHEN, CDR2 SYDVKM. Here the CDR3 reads CASSVTGTSGNEQYF. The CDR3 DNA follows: TGTGCCAGCAGCGTAACCGGGACTAGCGGGAACGAGCAGTACTTC.

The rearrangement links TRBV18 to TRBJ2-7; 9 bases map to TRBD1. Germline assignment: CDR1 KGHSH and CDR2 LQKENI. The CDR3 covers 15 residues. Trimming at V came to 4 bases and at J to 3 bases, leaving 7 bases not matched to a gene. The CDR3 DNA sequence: TGTGCCAGCTCACTTACGGGACAGGGTATCTACGAGCAGTACTTC. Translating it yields CASSLTGQGIYEQYF.

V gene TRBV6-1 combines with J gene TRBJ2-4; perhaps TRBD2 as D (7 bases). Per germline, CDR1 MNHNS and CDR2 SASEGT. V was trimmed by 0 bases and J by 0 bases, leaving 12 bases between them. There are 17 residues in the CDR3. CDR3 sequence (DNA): TGTGCCAGCAGTGAAGCTGGGGGGGGCCGAGCCAAAAACATTCAGTACTTC. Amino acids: CASSEAGGGRAKNIQYF.

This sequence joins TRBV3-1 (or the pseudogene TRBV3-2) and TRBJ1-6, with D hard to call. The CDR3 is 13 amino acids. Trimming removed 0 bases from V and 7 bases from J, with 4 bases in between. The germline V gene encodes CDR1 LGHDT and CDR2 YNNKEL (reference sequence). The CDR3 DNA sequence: TGTGCCAGCAGCCAAGACCTCAATTCACCCCTCCACTTT. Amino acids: CASSQDLNSPLHF.

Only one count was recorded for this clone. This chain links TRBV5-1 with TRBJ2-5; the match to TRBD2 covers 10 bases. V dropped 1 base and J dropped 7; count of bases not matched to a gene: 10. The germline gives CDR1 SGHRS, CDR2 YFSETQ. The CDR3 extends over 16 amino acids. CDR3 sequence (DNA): TGCGCCAGCAGCTTGCGCACTAGCGGGGATAGAGGGACCCAGTACTTC. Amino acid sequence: CASSLRTSGDRGTQYF.

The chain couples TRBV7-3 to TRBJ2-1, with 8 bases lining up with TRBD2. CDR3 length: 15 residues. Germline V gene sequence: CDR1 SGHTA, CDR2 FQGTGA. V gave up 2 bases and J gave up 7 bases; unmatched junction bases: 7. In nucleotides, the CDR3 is TGTGCCAGCAGCTTAGCCAGCGGGAGCATGAATGAGCAGTTCTTC. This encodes CASSLASGSMNEQFF.